This TCR beta chain was found in a study of cytomegalovirus exposure and HLA in healthy donors. The sample holds a few counts of this clone. Its antigen remains unknown. PCR primers comprised 60 Vbeta and 13 Jbeta primers. Assay used: immunoSEQ multiplex PCR; TCRdb lists only in-frame clones, some missing. The table has under 130,000 clones, 65% to 80% seen once; the top ten hold 3.1%. Study-wide findings and caveats: In all likelihood, a cluster of highly shared sequence variants was a sequencing artifact.

Germline V lookup: CDR1 ENHRY, CDR2 SYGVKD. V lost 3 bases and J lost 4; bases outside the gene matches: 10. This CDR3 has 16 residues. The chain joins TRBV10-3 to TRBJ1-1; 8 bases map to TRBD1. The specimen was PBMCs. This receptor was obtained from a woman aged 40 to 55 in good health and CMV-seronegative. Here the CDR3 DNA reads TGTGCCATCAGTGACCTCGGACAGGGAGGGTCCACTGAAGCTTTCTTT. Protein product: CAISDLGQGGSTEAFF.